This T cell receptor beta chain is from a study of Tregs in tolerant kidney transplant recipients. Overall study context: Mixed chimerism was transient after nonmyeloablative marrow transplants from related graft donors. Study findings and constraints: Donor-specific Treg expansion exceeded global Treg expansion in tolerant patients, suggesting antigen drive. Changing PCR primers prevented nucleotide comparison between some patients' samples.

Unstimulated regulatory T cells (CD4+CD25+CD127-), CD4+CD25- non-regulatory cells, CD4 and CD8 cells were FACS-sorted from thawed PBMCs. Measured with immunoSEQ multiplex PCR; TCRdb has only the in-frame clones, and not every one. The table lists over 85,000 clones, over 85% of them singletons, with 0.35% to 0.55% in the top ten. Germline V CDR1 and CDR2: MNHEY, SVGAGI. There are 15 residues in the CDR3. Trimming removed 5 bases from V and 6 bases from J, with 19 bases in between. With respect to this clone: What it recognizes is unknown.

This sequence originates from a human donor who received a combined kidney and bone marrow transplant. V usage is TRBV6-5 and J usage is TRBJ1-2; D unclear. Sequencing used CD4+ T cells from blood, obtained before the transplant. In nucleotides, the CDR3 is TGTGCCAGCAGTAACGCTGTGGGAGGGAGGCATGGCTACACCTTC. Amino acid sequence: CASSNAVGGRHGYTF.